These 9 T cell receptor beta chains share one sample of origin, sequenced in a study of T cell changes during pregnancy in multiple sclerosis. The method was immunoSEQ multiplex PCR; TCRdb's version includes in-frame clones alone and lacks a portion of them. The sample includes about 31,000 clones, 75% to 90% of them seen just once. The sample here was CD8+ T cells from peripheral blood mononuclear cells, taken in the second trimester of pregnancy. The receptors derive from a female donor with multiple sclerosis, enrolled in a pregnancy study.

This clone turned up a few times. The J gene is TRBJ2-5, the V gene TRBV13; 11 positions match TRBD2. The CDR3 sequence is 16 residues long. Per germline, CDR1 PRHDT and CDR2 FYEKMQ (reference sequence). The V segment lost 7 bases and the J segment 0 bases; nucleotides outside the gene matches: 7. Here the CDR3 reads CASTELGLADQETQYF. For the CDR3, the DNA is TGTGCCAGCACCGAACTGGGACTAGCGGACCAAGAGACCCAGTACTTC.

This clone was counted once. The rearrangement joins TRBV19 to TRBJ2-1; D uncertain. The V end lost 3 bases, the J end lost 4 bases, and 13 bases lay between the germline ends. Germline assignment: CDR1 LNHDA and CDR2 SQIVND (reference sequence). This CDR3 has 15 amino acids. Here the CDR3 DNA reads TGTGCCAGTAGTATTAGTGGGCAAAATTACAATGAGCAGTTCTTC. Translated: CASSISGQNYNEQFF.

CDR3 region: CASGCDRHTGTPSYEQYF. CDR3 in DNA: TGTGCTAGTGGTTGTGACAGGCACACCGGGACACCCTCCTACGAGCAGTACTTC. The chain has TRBV12-5 and TRBJ2-7, with D possibly matching TRBD1 (6 bases). The CDR3 spans 18 residues. V was trimmed by 4 bases and J by 0 bases, leaving 22 bases between them. Germline CDR1 and CDR2: LGHNT and FRNRAP.

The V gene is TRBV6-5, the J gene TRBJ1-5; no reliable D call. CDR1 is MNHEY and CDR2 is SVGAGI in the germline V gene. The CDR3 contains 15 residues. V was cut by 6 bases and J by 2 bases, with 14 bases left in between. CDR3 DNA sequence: TGTGCCAGCAGCCCCCTGGGCAAGGGCAATCAGCCCCAGCATTTT. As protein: CASSPLGKGNQPQHF.

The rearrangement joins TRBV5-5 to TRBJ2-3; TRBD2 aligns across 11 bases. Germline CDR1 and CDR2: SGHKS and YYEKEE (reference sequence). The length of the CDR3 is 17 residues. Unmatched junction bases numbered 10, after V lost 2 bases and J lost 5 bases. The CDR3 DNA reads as TGTGCCAGCAGCTTTGTGTTAGCGGGAGGGCCTCAAGATACGCAGTATTTT. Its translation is CASSFVLAGGPQDTQYF.

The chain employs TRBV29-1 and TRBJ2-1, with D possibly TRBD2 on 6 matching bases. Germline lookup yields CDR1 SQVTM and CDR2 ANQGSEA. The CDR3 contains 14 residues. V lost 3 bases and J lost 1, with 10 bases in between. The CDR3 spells CSVDAGSSYNEQFF. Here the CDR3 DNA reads TGCAGCGTTGATGCGGGGAGTTCCTACAATGAGCAGTTCTTC.

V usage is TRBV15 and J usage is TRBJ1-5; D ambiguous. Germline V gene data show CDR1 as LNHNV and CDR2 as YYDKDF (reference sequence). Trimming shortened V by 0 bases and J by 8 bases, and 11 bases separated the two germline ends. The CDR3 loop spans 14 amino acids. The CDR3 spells CATSRDLEAEPQHF. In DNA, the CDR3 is TGTGCCACCAGCAGAGATTTAGAAGCTGAGCCCCAGCATTTT. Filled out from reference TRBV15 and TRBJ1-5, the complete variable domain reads DAMVIQNPRYQVTQFGKPVTLSCSQTLNHNVMYWYQQKSSQAPKLLFHYYDKDFNNEADTPDNFQSRRPNTSFCFLDIRSPGLGDTAMYLCATSRDLEAEPQHFGDGTRLSIL.

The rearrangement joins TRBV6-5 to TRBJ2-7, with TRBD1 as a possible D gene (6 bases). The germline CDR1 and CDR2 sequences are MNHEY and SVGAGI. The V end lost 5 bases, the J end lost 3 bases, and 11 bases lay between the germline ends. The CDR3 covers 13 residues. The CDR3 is CASSRTAFYEQYF. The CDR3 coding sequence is TGTGCCAGCAGTAGGACAGCCTTCTACGAGCAGTACTTC.

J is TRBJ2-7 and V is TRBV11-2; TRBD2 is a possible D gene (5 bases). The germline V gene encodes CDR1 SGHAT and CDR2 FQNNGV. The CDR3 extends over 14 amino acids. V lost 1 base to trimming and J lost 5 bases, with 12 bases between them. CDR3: CASSLGGLPDEQYF. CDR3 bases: TGTGCCAGCAGCTTAGGCGGGCTTCCGGACGAGCAGTACTTC. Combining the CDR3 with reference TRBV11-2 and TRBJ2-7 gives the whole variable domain EAGVAQSPRYKIIEKRQSVAFWCNPISGHATLYWYQQILGQGPKLLIQFQNNGVVDDSQLPKDRFSAERLKGVDSTLKIQPAKLEDSAVYLCASSLGGLPDEQYFGPGTRLTVT.